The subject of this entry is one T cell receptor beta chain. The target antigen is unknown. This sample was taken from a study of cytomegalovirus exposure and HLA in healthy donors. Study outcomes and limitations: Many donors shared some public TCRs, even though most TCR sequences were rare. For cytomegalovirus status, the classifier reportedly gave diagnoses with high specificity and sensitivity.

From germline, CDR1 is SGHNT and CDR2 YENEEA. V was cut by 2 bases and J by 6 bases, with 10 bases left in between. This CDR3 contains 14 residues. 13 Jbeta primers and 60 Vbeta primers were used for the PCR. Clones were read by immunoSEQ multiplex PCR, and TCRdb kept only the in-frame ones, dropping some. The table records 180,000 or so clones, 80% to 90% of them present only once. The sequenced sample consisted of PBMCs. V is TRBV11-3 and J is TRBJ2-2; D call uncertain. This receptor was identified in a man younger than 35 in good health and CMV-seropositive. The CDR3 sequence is CASSLNLAAGELFF. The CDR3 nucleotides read TGTGCCAGCAGCTTAAACTTAGCAGCCGGGGAGCTGTTTTTT.